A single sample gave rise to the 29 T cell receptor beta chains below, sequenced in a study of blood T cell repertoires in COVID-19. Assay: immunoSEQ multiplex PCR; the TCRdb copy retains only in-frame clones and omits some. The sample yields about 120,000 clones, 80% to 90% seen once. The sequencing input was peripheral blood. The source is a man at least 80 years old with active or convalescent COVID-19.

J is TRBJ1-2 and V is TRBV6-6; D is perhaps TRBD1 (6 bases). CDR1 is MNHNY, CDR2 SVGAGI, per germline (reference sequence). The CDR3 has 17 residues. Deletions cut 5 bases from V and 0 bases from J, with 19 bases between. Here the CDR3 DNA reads TGTGCCAGCAGTCCCACCGGGACACGGATTTCTAACTATGGCTACACCTTC. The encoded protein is CASSPTGTRISNYGYTF.

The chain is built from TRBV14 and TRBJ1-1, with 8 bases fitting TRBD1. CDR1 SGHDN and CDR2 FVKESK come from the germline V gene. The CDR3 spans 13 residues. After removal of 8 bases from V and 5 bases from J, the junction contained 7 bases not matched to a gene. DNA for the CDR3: TGTGCCAGCTGGAGACAGGGGCGGACTGAAGCTTTCTTT. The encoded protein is CASWRQGRTEAFF.

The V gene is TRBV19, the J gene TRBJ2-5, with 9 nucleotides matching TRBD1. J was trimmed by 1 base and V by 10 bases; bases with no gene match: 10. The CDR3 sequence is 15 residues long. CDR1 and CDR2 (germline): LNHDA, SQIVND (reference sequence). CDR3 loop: CATRTGVMVQETQYF. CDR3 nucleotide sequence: TGTGCCACCAGGACAGGGGTGATGGTCCAAGAGACCCAGTACTTC.

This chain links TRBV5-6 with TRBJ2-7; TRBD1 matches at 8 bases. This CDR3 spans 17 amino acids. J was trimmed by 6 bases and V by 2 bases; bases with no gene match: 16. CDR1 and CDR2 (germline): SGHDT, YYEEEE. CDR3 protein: CASSLQGLGTGLGEQYF. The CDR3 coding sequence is TGTGCCAGCAGCTTACAAGGTCTCGGGACAGGTCTTGGCGAGCAGTACTTC.

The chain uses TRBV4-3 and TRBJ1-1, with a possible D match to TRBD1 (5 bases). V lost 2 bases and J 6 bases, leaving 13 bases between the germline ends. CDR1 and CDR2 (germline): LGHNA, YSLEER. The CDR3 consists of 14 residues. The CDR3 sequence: CASSQTRVRAEAFF. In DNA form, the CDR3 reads TGCGCCAGCAGCCAAACCAGGGTTCGGGCTGAAGCTTTCTTT.

The CDR3 loop reads CASSLDGGGITGELFF. CDR3 bases: TGTGCCAGCAGCTTAGACGGGGGTGGGATCACCGGGGAGCTGTTTTTT. The V call is TRBV7-2, the J call TRBJ2-2; weak D call: TRBD2 (6 bases). Germline CDR1 SGHTA, CDR2 FQGNSA. Trimming left V 1 base short and J 4 bases short, with 13 bases between. This CDR3 region has 16 residues.

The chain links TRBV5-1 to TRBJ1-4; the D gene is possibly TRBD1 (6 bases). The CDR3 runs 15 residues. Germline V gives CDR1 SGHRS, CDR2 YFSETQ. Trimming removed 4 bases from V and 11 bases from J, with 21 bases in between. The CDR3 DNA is TGCGCCAGCAGCCCGGCGGGGGACACGTTTTCGAAACTGTTTTTT. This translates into CASSPAGDTFSKLFF. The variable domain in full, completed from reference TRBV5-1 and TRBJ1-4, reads KAGVTQTPRYLIKTRGQQVTLSCSPISGHRSVSWYQQTPGQGLQFLFEYFSETQRNKGNFPGRFSGRQFSNSRSEMNVSTLELGDSALYLCASSPAGDTFSKLFFGSGTQLSVL.

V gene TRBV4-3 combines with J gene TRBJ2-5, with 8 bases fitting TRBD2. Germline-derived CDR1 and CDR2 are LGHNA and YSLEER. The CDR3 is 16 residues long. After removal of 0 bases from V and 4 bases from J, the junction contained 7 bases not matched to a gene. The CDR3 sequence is CASSQEGAGGVETQYF. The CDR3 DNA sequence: TGCGCCAGCAGCCAAGAAGGGGCGGGGGGTGTAGAGACCCAGTACTTC.

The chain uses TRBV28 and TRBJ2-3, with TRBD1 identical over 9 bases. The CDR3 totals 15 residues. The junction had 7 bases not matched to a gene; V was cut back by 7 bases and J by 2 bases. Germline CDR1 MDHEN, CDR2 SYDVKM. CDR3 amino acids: CASIHGTGHTDTQYF. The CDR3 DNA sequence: TGTGCCAGCATACACGGGACAGGGCACACAGATACGCAGTATTTT.

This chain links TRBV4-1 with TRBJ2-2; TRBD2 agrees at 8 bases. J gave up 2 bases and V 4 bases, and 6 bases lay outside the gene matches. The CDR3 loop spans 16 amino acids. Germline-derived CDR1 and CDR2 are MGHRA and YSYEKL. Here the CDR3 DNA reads TGCGCCAGCAGCCCAAAAGCGGGGGCAAACACCGGGGAGCTGTTTTTT. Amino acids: CASSPKAGANTGELFF.

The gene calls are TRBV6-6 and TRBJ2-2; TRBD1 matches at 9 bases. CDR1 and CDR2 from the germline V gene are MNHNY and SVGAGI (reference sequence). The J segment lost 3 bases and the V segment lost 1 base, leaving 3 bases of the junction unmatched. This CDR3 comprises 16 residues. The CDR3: CASSYLGQGDTGELFF. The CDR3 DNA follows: TGTGCCAGCAGTTACTTGGGACAGGGTGACACCGGGGAGCTGTTTTTT.

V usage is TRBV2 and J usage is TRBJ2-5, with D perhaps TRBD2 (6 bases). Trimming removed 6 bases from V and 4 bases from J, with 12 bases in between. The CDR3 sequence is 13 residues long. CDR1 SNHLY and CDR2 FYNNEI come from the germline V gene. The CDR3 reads CASSLQGGETQYF. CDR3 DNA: TGTGCCAGCAGCCTTCAGGGAGGAGAGACCCAGTACTTC. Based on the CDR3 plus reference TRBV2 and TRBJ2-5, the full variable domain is EPEVTQTPSHQVTQMGQEVILRCVPISNHLYFYWYRQILGQKVEFLVSFYNNEISEKSEIFDDQFSVERPDGSNFTLKIRSTKLEDSAMYFCASSLQGGETQYFGPGTRLLVL.

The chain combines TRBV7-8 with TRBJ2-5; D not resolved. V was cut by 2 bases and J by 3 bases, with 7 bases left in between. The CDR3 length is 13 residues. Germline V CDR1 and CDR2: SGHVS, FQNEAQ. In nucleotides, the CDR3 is TGTGCCAGCAGCTTAACGCAGGAAGAGACCCAGTACTTC. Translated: CASSLTQEETQYF.

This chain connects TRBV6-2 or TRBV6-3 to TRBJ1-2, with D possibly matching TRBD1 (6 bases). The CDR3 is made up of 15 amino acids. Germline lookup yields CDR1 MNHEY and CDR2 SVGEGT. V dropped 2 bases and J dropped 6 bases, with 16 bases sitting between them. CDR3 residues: CASSYPSGGSDGYTF. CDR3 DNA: TGTGCCAGCAGTTACCCCTCGGGGGGCTCGGATGGCTACACCTTC.

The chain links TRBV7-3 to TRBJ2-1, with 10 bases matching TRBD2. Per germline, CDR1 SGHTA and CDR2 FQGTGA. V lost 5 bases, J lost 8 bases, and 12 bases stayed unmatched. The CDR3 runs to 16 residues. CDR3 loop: CASSLTERGGGDEQFF. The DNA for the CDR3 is TGTGCCAGCAGCCTGACCGAGCGGGGGGGTGGAGATGAGCAGTTCTTC.

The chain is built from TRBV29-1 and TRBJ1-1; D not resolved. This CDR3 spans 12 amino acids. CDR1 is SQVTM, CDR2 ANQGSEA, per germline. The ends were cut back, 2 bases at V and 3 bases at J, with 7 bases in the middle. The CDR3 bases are TGCAGCGTTGAACCCCGGGACACTGAAGCTTTCTTT. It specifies CSVEPRDTEAFF. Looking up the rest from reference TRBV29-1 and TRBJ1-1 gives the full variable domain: SAVISQKPSRDICQRGTSLTIQCQVDSQVTMMFWYRQQPGQSLTLIATANQGSEATYESGFVIDKFPISRPNLTFSTLTVSNMSPEDSSIYLCSVEPRDTEAFFGQGTRLTVV.

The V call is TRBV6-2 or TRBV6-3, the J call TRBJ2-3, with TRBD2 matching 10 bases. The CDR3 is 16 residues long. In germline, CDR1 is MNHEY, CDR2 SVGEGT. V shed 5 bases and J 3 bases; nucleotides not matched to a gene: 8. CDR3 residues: CASSVQRGGWTDTQYF. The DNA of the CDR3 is TGTGCCAGCAGTGTGCAGCGGGGGGGCTGGACAGATACGCAGTATTTT.

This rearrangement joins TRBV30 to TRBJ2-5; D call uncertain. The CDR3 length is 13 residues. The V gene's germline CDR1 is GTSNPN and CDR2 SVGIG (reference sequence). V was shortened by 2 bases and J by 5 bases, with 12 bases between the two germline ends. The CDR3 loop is CAWSFNSWETQYF. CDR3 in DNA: TGTGCCTGGAGTTTTAACTCCTGGGAGACCCAGTACTTC.

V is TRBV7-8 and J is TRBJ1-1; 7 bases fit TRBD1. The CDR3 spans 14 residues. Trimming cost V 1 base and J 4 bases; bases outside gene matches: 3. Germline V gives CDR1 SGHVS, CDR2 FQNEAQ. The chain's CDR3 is CASSLEGGVTEAFF. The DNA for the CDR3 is TGTGCCAGCAGCTTAGAAGGGGGCGTCACTGAAGCTTTCTTT.

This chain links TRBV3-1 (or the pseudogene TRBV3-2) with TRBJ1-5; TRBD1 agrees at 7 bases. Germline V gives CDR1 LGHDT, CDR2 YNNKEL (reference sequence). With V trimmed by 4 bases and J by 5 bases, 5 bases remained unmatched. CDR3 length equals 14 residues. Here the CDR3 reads CASSLTGTDQPQHF. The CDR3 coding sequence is TGTGCCAGCAGCCTGACAGGGACGGATCAGCCCCAGCATTTT.

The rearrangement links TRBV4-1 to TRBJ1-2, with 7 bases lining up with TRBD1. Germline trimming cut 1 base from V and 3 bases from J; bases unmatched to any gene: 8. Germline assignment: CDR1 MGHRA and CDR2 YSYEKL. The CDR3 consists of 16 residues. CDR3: CASSQVQAGGYYGYTF. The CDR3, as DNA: TGCGCCAGCAGCCAAGTTCAGGCAGGGGGTTACTATGGCTACACCTTC.

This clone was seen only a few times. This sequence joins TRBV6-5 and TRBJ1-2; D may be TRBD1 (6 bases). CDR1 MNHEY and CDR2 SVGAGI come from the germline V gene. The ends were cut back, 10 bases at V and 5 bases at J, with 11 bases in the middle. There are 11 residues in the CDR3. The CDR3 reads CATQGGYGYTF. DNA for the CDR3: TGTGCCACCCAAGGGGGATATGGCTACACCTTC.

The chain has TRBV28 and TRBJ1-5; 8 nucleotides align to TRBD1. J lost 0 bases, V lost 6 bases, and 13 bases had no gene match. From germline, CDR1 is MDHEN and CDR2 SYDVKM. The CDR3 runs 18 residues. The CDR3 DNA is TGTGCCAGCAGCGTTCGTACAGGGGGGGTATATAGCAATCAGCCCCAGCATTTT. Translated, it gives CASSVRTGGVYSNQPQHF.

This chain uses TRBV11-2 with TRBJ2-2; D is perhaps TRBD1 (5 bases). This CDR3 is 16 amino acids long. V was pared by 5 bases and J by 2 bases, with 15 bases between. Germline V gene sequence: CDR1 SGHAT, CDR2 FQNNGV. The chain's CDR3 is CASSHKGALNTGELFF. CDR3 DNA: TGTGCCAGCAGCCACAAAGGGGCTTTAAACACCGGGGAGCTGTTTTTT.

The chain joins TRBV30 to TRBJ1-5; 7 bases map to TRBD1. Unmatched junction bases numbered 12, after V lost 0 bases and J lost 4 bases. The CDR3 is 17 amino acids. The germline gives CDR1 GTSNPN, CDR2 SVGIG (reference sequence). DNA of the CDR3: TGTGCCTGGAGTGTAGGTTTGACAGGGCTGAGAAATCAGCCCCAGCATTTT. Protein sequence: CAWSVGLTGLRNQPQHF.

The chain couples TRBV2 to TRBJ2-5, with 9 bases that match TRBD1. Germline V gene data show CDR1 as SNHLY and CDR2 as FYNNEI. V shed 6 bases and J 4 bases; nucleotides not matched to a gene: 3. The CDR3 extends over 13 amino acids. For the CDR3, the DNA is TGTGCCAGCAGGAAGGGACAGGGAGAGACCCAGTACTTC. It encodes CASRKGQGETQYF.

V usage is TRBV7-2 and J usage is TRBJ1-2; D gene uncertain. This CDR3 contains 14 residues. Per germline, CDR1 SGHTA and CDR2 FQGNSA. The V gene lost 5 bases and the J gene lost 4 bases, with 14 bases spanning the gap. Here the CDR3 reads CASSPTPTGYGYTF. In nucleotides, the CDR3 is TGTGCCAGCAGCCCAACCCCCACCGGCTATGGCTACACCTTC.

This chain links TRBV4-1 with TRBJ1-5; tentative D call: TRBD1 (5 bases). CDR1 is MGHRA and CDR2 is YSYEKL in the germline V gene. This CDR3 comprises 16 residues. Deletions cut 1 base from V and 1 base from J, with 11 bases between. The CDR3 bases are TGCGCCAGCAGCCAAGTAGCGGACACAAGCAATCAGCCCCAGCATTTT. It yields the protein CASSQVADTSNQPQHF.

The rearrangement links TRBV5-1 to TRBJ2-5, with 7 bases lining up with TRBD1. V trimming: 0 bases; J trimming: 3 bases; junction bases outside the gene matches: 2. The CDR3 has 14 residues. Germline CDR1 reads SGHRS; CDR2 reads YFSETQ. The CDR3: CASSLGGQKETQYF. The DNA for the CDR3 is TGCGCCAGCAGCTTGGGGGGACAGAAAGAGACCCAGTACTTC.